The 20 T cell receptor beta chains below come from one sample, sequenced in a study of blood T cell repertoires in COVID-19. Assay used: immunoSEQ multiplex PCR; TCRdb lists only in-frame clones, some missing. This table holds around 250,000 clones, roughly nine tenths found once. The sequencing input was peripheral blood. Receptors were obtained from a man aged 40-49 years with active or convalescent COVID-19.

V gene TRBV28 combines with J gene TRBJ1-1; a weak D match, TRBD1 (6 bases). The germline V gene encodes CDR1 MDHEN and CDR2 SYDVKM. V gave up 5 bases and J gave up 7 bases, with 17 bases separating them. The CDR3 is made up of 14 amino acids. CDR3 sequence reads: CASSPPAGEFEAFF. For the CDR3, the DNA is TGTGCCAGCAGTCCCCCAGCAGGGGAGTTTGAAGCTTTCTTT.

The chain carries TRBV6-5 and TRBJ2-1, with 8 bases fitting TRBD1. The CDR3 covers 15 residues. Losses at the gene ends were 4 bases for V and 5 bases for J; bases not matched to a gene: 7. The germline CDR1 and CDR2 sequences are MNHEY and SVGAGI. The CDR3 nucleotides read TGTGCCAGCAGTTCCTCCGGGACAGGTAACAATGAGCAGTTCTTC. Its translation: CASSSSGTGNNEQFF.

This sequence joins TRBV5-1 and TRBJ1-1; possible D gene TRBD1, 6 bases. The germline CDR1 and CDR2 sequences are SGHRS and YFSETQ. Trimming cost V 0 bases and J 6 bases, with 18 bases left between them. The CDR3 has 16 amino acids. The CDR3 sequence: CASSLVIGGEVAEAFF. CDR3 in DNA: TGCGCCAGCAGCTTGGTAATTGGGGGCGAAGTAGCTGAAGCTTTCTTT. The entire variable domain, with the rest obtained from reference TRBV5-1 and TRBJ1-1, is as follows: KAGVTQTPRYLIKTRGQQVTLSCSPISGHRSVSWYQQTPGQGLQFLFEYFSETQRNKGNFPGRFSGRQFSNSRSEMNVSTLELGDSALYLCASSLVIGGEVAEAFFGQGTRLTVV.

V gene TRBV4-1 combines with J gene TRBJ2-7, with D possibly matching TRBD1 (5 bases). The CDR3 runs to 15 residues. CDR1 and CDR2 (germline): MGHRA, YSYEKL. Trimming took off 1 base at V and 2 bases at J, with 12 bases between the two ends. This chain's CDR3 is CASSQVQDKAYEQYF. In nucleotides, the CDR3 is TGCGCCAGCAGCCAAGTGCAGGACAAGGCCTACGAGCAGTACTTC.

J is TRBJ2-3 and V is TRBV29-1, with D perhaps matching TRBD1 (5 bases). The V end was cut by 3 bases, the J end by 4 bases, with 11 bases between. The CDR3 runs 13 residues. The V gene's germline CDR1 is SQVTM and CDR2 ANQGSEA. The CDR3 reads CSVDRVWADTQYF. CDR3 bases: TGCAGCGTTGACAGGGTGTGGGCAGATACGCAGTATTTT.

V usage is TRBV2 and J usage is TRBJ2-7; 7 bases agree with TRBD2. The CDR3 consists of 14 residues. The germline CDR1 and CDR2 sequences are SNHLY and FYNNEI. The J segment lost 2 bases and the V segment lost 8 bases, leaving 9 bases of the junction unmatched. This chain's CDR3 is CASQDPSGTYEQYF. CDR3 sequence (DNA): TGTGCCAGCCAAGATCCTAGCGGTACCTACGAGCAGTACTTC. The whole variable domain, filled in from reference TRBV2 and TRBJ2-7, reads EPEVTQTPSHQVTQMGQEVILRCVPISNHLYFYWYRQILGQKVEFLVSFYNNEISEKSEIFDDQFSVERPDGSNFTLKIRSTKLEDSAMYFCASQDPSGTYEQYFGPGTRLTVT.

The chain joins TRBV25-1 to TRBJ1-2, with a possible D match to TRBD1 (6 bases). The CDR3 covers 14 residues. The germline V and J ends were trimmed by 3 bases and 6 bases, with 14 bases remaining between them. Germline lookup yields CDR1 MGHDK and CDR2 SYGVNS. The CDR3 protein is CASSDYPAGDGYTF. CDR3 sequence (DNA): TGTGCCAGCAGTGACTACCCAGCAGGGGATGGCTACACCTTC.

The chain carries TRBV7-9 and TRBJ2-5; 9 bases fit TRBD1. V dropped 0 bases and J dropped 2; count of bases not matched to a gene: 1. Germline V gives CDR1 SEHNR, CDR2 FQNEAQ (reference sequence). This CDR3 is 15 amino acids long. CDR3 DNA: TGTGCCAGCAGCTTAGCTGGACAGGGGCAAGAGACCCAGTACTTC. Its translation is CASSLAGQGQETQYF.

The chain links TRBV19 to TRBJ1-5, with D tentatively TRBD1 (6 bases). Germline lookup yields CDR1 LNHDA and CDR2 SQIVND (reference sequence). Trimming removed 7 bases from V and 3 bases from J, with 22 bases in between. CDR3 length: 17 residues. CDR3 DNA sequence: TGTGCCAGTATCTTAACCTCCAGGGGCAGAGACAATCAGCCCCAGCATTTT. This sequence encodes CASILTSRGRDNQPQHF.

This chain's CDR3 is CSVKPGRASGGNQPQHF. Here the CDR3 DNA reads TGCAGCGTCAAACCTGGGCGGGCAAGTGGTGGCAATCAGCCCCAGCATTTT. V usage is TRBV29-1 and J usage is TRBJ1-5; no clear D gene. The V gene's germline CDR1 is SQVTM and CDR2 ANQGSEA. The V and J ends lost 6 bases and 2 bases respectively, with 23 bases between them. The CDR3 extends over 17 amino acids.

V usage is TRBV5-6 and J usage is TRBJ1-2, with 10 nucleotides matching TRBD1. The CDR3 extends over 16 amino acids. Germline loops: CDR1 SGHDT, CDR2 YYEEEE. With V trimmed by 4 bases and J by 7 bases, 13 bases remained unmatched. CDR3 DNA: TGTGCCAGCAGCCTGAATCTTCGACAGGGGGCTAGTGGCTACACCTTC. This sequence encodes CASSLNLRQGASGYTF.

The chain links TRBV3-1 (or the pseudogene TRBV3-2) to TRBJ2-7, with 7 bases fitting TRBD1. V gave up 4 bases and J gave up 0 bases; unmatched junction bases: 6. Germline loops: CDR1 LGHDT, CDR2 YNNKEL (reference sequence). This CDR3 is built from 15 residues. Here the CDR3 reads CASSPPGQYSYEQYF. For the CDR3, the DNA is TGTGCCAGCAGCCCCCCGGGACAGTACTCCTACGAGCAGTACTTC.

This rearrangement joins TRBV9 to TRBJ2-2; 10 nucleotides align to TRBD1. Germline-derived CDR1 and CDR2 are SGDLS and YYNGEE. The CDR3 totals 15 residues. V lost 0 bases to trimming and J lost 6 bases; unmatched junction nucleotides: 2. CDR3 region: CASSVVGQGAGELFF. The CDR3 region has the DNA TGTGCCAGCAGCGTAGTAGGACAGGGGGCCGGGGAGCTGTTTTTT.

The chain uses TRBV19 and TRBJ1-5; possible D gene TRBD1, 5 bases. V was trimmed by 1 base and J by 2 bases, leaving 9 bases between them. This CDR3 is 15 amino acids long. In germline, CDR1 is LNHDA, CDR2 SQIVND (reference sequence). The CDR3 nucleotides are TGTGCCAGTAGTATAGGAAAGGGGCGCAATCAGCCCCAGCATTTT. This sequence encodes CASSIGKGRNQPQHF.

V usage is TRBV28 and J usage is TRBJ1-5; D gene unclear. Trimming cost V 2 bases and J 11 bases, with 7 bases left between them. CDR3 length equals 11 residues. Germline CDR1 reads MDHEN; CDR2 reads SYDVKM. The CDR3: CASSLGLSQHF. The CDR3 region has the DNA TGTGCCAGCAGTTTAGGGCTTTCCCAGCATTTT.

This chain joins TRBV6-5 and TRBJ2-1, with D tentatively TRBD2 (6 bases). The CDR3 consists of 12 residues. CDR1 is MNHEY, CDR2 SVGAGI, per germline. Trimming removed 6 bases at V and 6 bases at J, with 9 bases between. This chain's CDR3 is CASSGAGNEQFF. The CDR3 coding sequence is TGTGCCAGCAGCGGAGCGGGCAATGAGCAGTTCTTC.

The chain couples TRBV7-6 to TRBJ1-4; no clear D gene. This CDR3 has 13 residues. Germline CDR1 is SGHVS and CDR2 is FNYEAQ. Trimming shortened V by 2 bases and J by 8 bases, and 9 bases separated the two germline ends. In DNA, the CDR3 is TGTGCCAGCAGCTTAAAGTCGAGGGAAAAACTGTTTTTT. This sequence encodes CASSLKSREKLFF. Complete variable domain (other parts from reference TRBV7-6 and TRBJ1-4): GAGVSQSPRYKVTKRGQDVALRCDPISGHVSLYWYRQALGQGPEFLTYFNYEAQQDKSGLPNDRFSAERPEGSISTLTIQRTEQRDSAMYRCASSLKSREKLFFGSGTQLSVL.

This clone was seen only once. The genes are TRBV7-9 and TRBJ1-5, with a tentative D call TRBD1 (5 bases). Trimming stripped 4 bases from V and 3 bases from J, with 19 bases between. The CDR3 loop spans 17 amino acids. The V gene's germline CDR1 is SEHNR and CDR2 FQNEAQ (reference sequence). The CDR3 nucleotides read TGTGCCAGCAGCTCCTCCTATCCCGACAGACCCAATCAGCCCCAGCATTTT. As protein: CASSSSYPDRPNQPQHF.

The chain carries TRBV7-2 and TRBJ2-3; tentative D call: TRBD2 (5 bases). The CDR3 is 14 amino acids. Germline V CDR1 and CDR2: SGHTA, FQGNSA. Trimming cost V 1 base and J 3 bases, with 8 bases left between them. The CDR3 is CASSLVGVTDTQYF. Written as DNA, the CDR3 is TGTGCCAGCAGCTTAGTGGGAGTGACAGATACGCAGTATTTT.

This chain uses TRBV2 with TRBJ1-1, with TRBD1 matching over 9 bases. The germline CDR1 and CDR2 sequences are SNHLY and FYNNEI. V gave up 1 base and J gave up 2 bases; unmatched junction bases: 5. This CDR3 has 16 residues. The CDR3 loop is CASSEDRGRLNTEAFF. As DNA, the CDR3 is TGTGCCAGCAGTGAAGACAGGGGGCGTTTAAACACTGAAGCTTTCTTT.